Shown below are 30 T cell receptor beta chains from a single sample sequenced in a study of blood T cell repertoires in COVID-19 (dated by TCRdb to the early 2020s). The method was the immunoSEQ multiplex PCR assay. This is the immuneACCESS table as TCRdb keeps it, with only in-frame sequences that have V and J called. A part of the clones is gone; compared with another copy, unresolved V genes explain less than half, and the rest is unexplained. Counted in this sample were 130,000 or so clones; 84% of them appeared once. 1.4% to 1.5% of the sample is taken by the ten largest. Sequenced material: peripheral blood. Receptors were obtained from a man aged 55 to 70 with acute or convalescent COVID-19.

The chain recombines TRBV2 with TRBJ1-5; 7 bases align to TRBD1. V gave up 6 bases and J gave up 6 bases; unmatched junction bases: 8. Germline values: CDR1 SNHLY, CDR2 FYNNEI. The CDR3 has 14 amino acids. For the CDR3, the DNA is TGTGCCAGCAGCGCATCCGGGGACAGTCAGCCCCAGCATTTT. This encodes CASSASGDSQPQHF.

This chain uses TRBV9 with TRBJ2-3, with D possibly being TRBD1 (6 bases). The V and J ends lost 4 bases and 1 base respectively, with 10 bases between them. Germline V lookup: CDR1 SGDLS, CDR2 YYNGEE. This CDR3 is 14 amino acids long. For the CDR3, the DNA is TGTGCCAGCAGCATACGGACAGGCACAGATACGCAGTATTTT. Protein sequence: CASSIRTGTDTQYF.

V and J are TRBV29-1 and TRBJ2-7; 8 bases line up with TRBD2. V dropped 4 bases and J dropped 3; count of bases not matched to a gene: 5. The CDR3 spans 13 residues. CDR1 and CDR2 (germline): SQVTM, ANQGSEA. The CDR3 nucleotides read TGCAGCGTTGGAGGGGCGGGGGGCTACGAGCAGTACTTC. The encoded protein is CSVGGAGGYEQYF.

The chain uses TRBV3-1 (or the pseudogene TRBV3-2) and TRBJ2-1; 8 positions agree with TRBD1. V trimming: 6 bases; J trimming: 8 bases; junction bases outside the gene matches: 9. CDR3 length: 14 residues. Germline loops: CDR1 LGHDT, CDR2 YNNKEL (reference sequence). CDR3: CASRQQGVLDEQFF. The CDR3, as DNA: TGTGCCAGCAGGCAACAGGGGGTACTGGATGAGCAGTTCTTC.

This clone occurred a few times. This chain joins TRBV10-2 and TRBJ2-7; 8 nucleotides line up with TRBD2. With 6 bases clipped from V and 3 bases from J, the junction kept 1 base outside the gene matches. CDR1 is WSHSY, CDR2 SAAADI, per germline. The CDR3 extends over 12 amino acids. The CDR3 bases are TGCGCCAGCAGGACTAGCGACTACGAGCAGTACTTC. As protein: CASRTSDYEQYF.

This chain uses TRBV12-3 or TRBV12-4 with TRBJ1-2, with D tentatively TRBD1 (6 bases). V was clipped by 6 bases and J by 4 bases, with 12 bases between them. CDR3 length: 13 amino acids. This chain's CDR3 is CASRMDRSYGYTF. The CDR3 DNA reads as TGTGCCAGCAGGATGGACAGATCCTATGGCTACACCTTC.

The rearrangement uses TRBV2 and TRBJ2-5; D unclear. From germline, CDR1 is SNHLY and CDR2 FYNNEI. The CDR3 is 11 amino acids. V dropped 5 bases and J dropped 5 bases, with 6 bases sitting between them. The CDR3 loop is CASSFEETQYF. DNA of the CDR3: TGTGCCAGCAGTTTCGAGGAGACCCAGTACTTC. Looking up the rest from reference TRBV2 and TRBJ2-5 gives the full variable domain: EPEVTQTPSHQVTQMGQEVILRCVPISNHLYFYWYRQILGQKVEFLVSFYNNEISEKSEIFDDQFSVERPDGSNFTLKIRSTKLEDSAMYFCASSFEETQYFGPGTRLLVL.

CDR3 sequence: CASSHARDEQYF. The CDR3 DNA sequence: TGTGCCAGCAGTCACGCCCGAGACGAGCAGTACTTC. J is TRBJ2-7 and V is TRBV6-5; D not resolved. The CDR3 runs 12 residues. The V gene lost 5 bases and the J gene lost 5 bases, with 10 bases spanning the gap. CDR1 is MNHEY and CDR2 is SVGAGI in the germline V gene.

This chain connects TRBV9 to TRBJ2-3, with TRBD2 matching over 10 bases. Germline loops: CDR1 SGDLS, CDR2 YYNGEE. The CDR3 consists of 20 residues. With 5 bases clipped from V and 5 bases from J, the junction kept 23 bases outside the gene matches. CDR3 region: CASSAEGRKSGRGAQDTQYF. DNA of the CDR3: TGTGCCAGCAGTGCCGAGGGCCGAAAAAGCGGGAGGGGGGCTCAAGATACGCAGTATTTT.

This chain joins TRBV6-1 and TRBJ1-3, with a possible D match to TRBD1 (5 bases). Trimming removed 2 bases from V and 0 bases from J, with 17 bases in between. CDR3 size: 18 residues. Germline loops: CDR1 MNHNS, CDR2 SASEGT. The CDR3 loop reads CASSEFRGGLNSGNTIYF. DNA for the CDR3: TGTGCCAGCAGTGAATTCCGTGGGGGACTGAACTCTGGAAACACCATATATTTT.

The rearrangement uses TRBV13 and TRBJ2-5; TRBD1 might be the D (6 bases). CDR3 length: 13 residues. Germline CDR1 and CDR2: PRHDT and FYEKMQ (reference sequence). The V and J ends lost 5 bases and 8 bases respectively, with 15 bases between them. As DNA, the CDR3 is TGTGCCAGCAGCCCCGGGACACCTACCACCCAGTACTTC. It is translated as CASSPGTPTTQYF.

V gene TRBV27 combines with J gene TRBJ2-5; D uncertain. The CDR3 loop spans 15 amino acids. Germline V gives CDR1 MNHEY, CDR2 SMNVEV (reference sequence). The V and J ends lost 0 bases and 4 bases respectively, with 12 bases between them. CDR3 DNA: TGTGCCAGCAGTTTATCCCTGGGCTCTGGAGAGACCCAGTACTTC. Translation gives CASSLSLGSGETQYF.

The chain recombines TRBV18 with TRBJ1-2, with TRBD1 identical over 9 bases. V lost 3 bases and J lost 6; bases outside the gene matches: 8. CDR1 KGHSH and CDR2 LQKENI come from the germline V gene. The CDR3 is made up of 15 amino acids. The CDR3 here is CASSPNPGQGNGYTF. CDR3 bases: TGTGCCAGCTCACCCAACCCGGGACAGGGCAATGGCTACACCTTC.

The DNA for the CDR3 is TGTGCCAGCAGCGGGGTCCGGGAGGCCGAGCAGTACTTC. Its protein product is CASSGVREAEQYF. The rearrangement joins TRBV7-8 to TRBJ2-7, with 7 positions matching TRBD2. The CDR3 length is 13 residues. From germline, CDR1 is SGHVS and CDR2 FQNEAQ. V shed 5 bases, J shed 6 bases, and the junction held 7 bases outside the gene matches.

This clone has a single count. The V call is TRBV7-2, the J call TRBJ2-1; D possibly corresponds to TRBD2 (7 bases). Germline V CDR1 and CDR2: SGHTA, FQGNSA. The CDR3 is 14 amino acids. Trimming stripped 5 bases from V and 5 bases from J, with 13 bases between. CDR3 DNA: TGTGCCAGCAGCATAAGCGGGACAAACAATGAGCAGTTCTTC. Translating gives CASSISGTNNEQFF.

The V and J genes are TRBV20-1 and TRBJ2-3; 7 nucleotides match TRBD2. V shed 3 bases and J 5 bases; nucleotides not matched to a gene: 8. The germline gives CDR1 DFQATT, CDR2 SNEGSKA (reference sequence). The CDR3 runs 14 residues. The CDR3 reads CSASWGGEIDTQYF. Here the CDR3 DNA reads TGCAGTGCTAGTTGGGGGGGAGAGATAGATACGCAGTATTTT.

The rearrangement links TRBV21-1 to TRBJ1-1; the table's D gene call, TRBD1, was not cross checked with the DNA. TRBV21-1 is classified as a pseudogene. The length of the CDR3 is 16 residues. The CDR3 DNA reads as TGTGCCAGCAGCAAGTCTGAAAAGACCAGGGATACTGAAGCTTTCTTT. Translation gives CASSKSEKTRDTEAFF.

J is TRBJ2-7 and V is TRBV7-2; TRBD2 agrees at 11 bases. J gave up 6 bases and V 5 bases, and 12 bases lay outside the gene matches. Germline CDR1 is SGHTA and CDR2 is FQGNSA. This CDR3 region has 16 residues. The chain's CDR3 is CASSLRGGTSGSEQYF. The CDR3 DNA reads as TGTGCCAGCAGCCTCAGGGGAGGGACTAGCGGCAGCGAGCAGTACTTC.

The V call is TRBV10-2, the J call TRBJ1-4; D gene ambiguous. Deletions cut 3 bases from V and 4 bases from J, with 6 bases between. CDR3 size: 13 residues. Germline loops: CDR1 WSHSY, CDR2 SAAADI. In DNA form, the CDR3 reads TGCGCCAGCAGTGACAGTTATAATGAAAAACTGTTTTTT. Amino acid sequence: CASSDSYNEKLFF.

This CDR3 is CASSLAGPNYEQYF. The CDR3 nucleotides read TGTGCCAGCAGCTTAGCGGGTCCAAACTACGAGCAGTACTTC. The chain joins TRBV11-2 to TRBJ2-7, with D uncertain. V lost 1 base and J lost 3, with 10 bases in between. The CDR3 runs 14 residues. Germline CDR1 and CDR2: SGHAT and FQNNGV.

About this clone: The same CDR3 can be traced to other DNA sequences in this sample. The rearrangement links TRBV5-5 to TRBJ1-6; D is unresolved. The V and J ends lost 0 bases and 4 bases respectively, with 8 bases between them. The CDR3 loop spans 15 amino acids. CDR1 and CDR2 (germline): SGHKS, YYEKEE (reference sequence). The CDR3 nucleotides read TGTGCCAGCAGCTTGGTTGGAGATTATAATTCACCCCTCCACTTT. Amino acid sequence: CASSLVGDYNSPLHF.

This clone appeared a few times. The chain uses TRBV7-9 and TRBJ1-4; unclear D gene. The germline CDR1 and CDR2 sequences are SEHNR and FQNEAQ (reference sequence). The CDR3 runs to 13 residues. The V end was cut by 4 bases, the J end by 7 bases, with 10 bases between. DNA for the CDR3: TGTGCCAGCAGCTACCCCCCCGGTGAAAAACTGTTTTTT. The encoded protein is CASSYPPGEKLFF. The complete variable domain, with remaining parts taken from reference TRBV7-9 and TRBJ1-4, reads DTGVSQNPRHKITKRGQNVTFRCDPISEHNRLYWYRQTLGQGPEFLTYFQNEAQLEKSRLLSDRFSAERPKGSFSTLEIQRTEQGDSAMYLCASSYPPGEKLFFGSGTQLSVL.

The V and J genes are TRBV5-4 and TRBJ1-6, with 11 positions matching TRBD1. Germline CDR1 reads SGHNT; CDR2 reads YYREEE (reference sequence). The CDR3 sequence is 14 residues long. The J segment lost 8 bases and the V segment lost 8 bases, leaving 6 bases of the junction unmatched. The CDR3: CASRDRGWDSPLHF. CDR3 bases: TGTGCCAGTAGGGACAGGGGGTGGGATTCACCCCTCCACTTT.

The CDR3 DNA is TGTGCCAGCAGTGAAAGCAGGTGGAATCAGCCCCAGCATTTT. It codes for CASSESRWNQPQHF. J is TRBJ1-5 and V is TRBV6-1, with no clear D. The CDR3 sequence is 14 residues long. Germline V gene lookup returns CDR1 MNHNS and CDR2 SASEGT. Trimming removed 2 bases from V and 4 bases from J, with 9 bases in between.

The chain uses TRBV2 and TRBJ2-7; 9 bases align to TRBD2. The CDR3 runs to 13 residues. CDR1 and CDR2 (germline): SNHLY, FYNNEI. The V gene end was trimmed by 8 bases and the J gene end by 7 bases; junction bases not matched to a gene: 9. CDR3 amino acids: CASCFAGGTEQYF. CDR3 DNA: TGTGCCAGCTGCTTTGCGGGGGGGACGGAGCAGTACTTC.

The chain joins TRBV2 to TRBJ1-6; TRBD1 agrees at 7 bases. The CDR3 consists of 12 residues. CDR1 is SNHLY and CDR2 is FYNNEI in the germline V gene. The V gene end was trimmed by 7 bases and the J gene end by 10 bases; junction bases not matched to a gene: 4. CDR3 region: CASNRGGSPLHF. The CDR3 nucleotides are TGTGCCAGCAACAGGGGTGGCTCACCCCTCCACTTT.

This rearrangement joins TRBV3-1 (or the pseudogene TRBV3-2) to TRBJ2-2; unclear D gene. V gave up 1 base and J gave up 13 bases, with 16 bases separating them. Germline V gives CDR1 LGHDT, CDR2 YNNKEL (reference sequence). The CDR3 is made up of 14 amino acids. In nucleotides, the CDR3 is TGTGCCAGCAGCCAAGGACCGAACCGGGTGGTGCTGTTTTTT. This translates into CASSQGPNRVVLFF.

This chain joins TRBV7-8 and TRBJ1-4; no clear D gene. Trimming pared 1 base from V and 4 bases from J, leaving 19 bases between. Per germline, CDR1 SGHVS and CDR2 FQNEAQ. The CDR3 length is 18 residues. The CDR3 DNA is TGTGCCAGCAGCTTAGTATCAGGATCAGGCATGATTAATGAAAAACTGTTTTTT. The encoded protein is CASSLVSGSGMINEKLFF.

The V and J genes are TRBV5-4 and TRBJ2-5; no clear D gene. Trimming removed 2 bases from V and 5 bases from J, with 10 bases in between. This CDR3 spans 13 amino acids. CDR1 is SGHNT and CDR2 is YYREEE in the germline V gene (reference sequence). The CDR3 protein is CASSFFNAETQYF. For the CDR3, the DNA is TGTGCCAGCAGCTTTTTTAATGCGGAGACCCAGTACTTC.

This chain uses TRBV18 with TRBJ2-7; 7 nucleotides align to TRBD1. The CDR3 length is 13 residues. Trimming at V came to 2 bases and at J to 3 bases, leaving 1 base not matched to a gene. Germline-derived CDR1 and CDR2 are KGHSH and LQKENI. DNA of the CDR3: TGTGCCAGCTCACCAGGGACAGACTACGAGCAGTACTTC. This gives the protein CASSPGTDYEQYF.